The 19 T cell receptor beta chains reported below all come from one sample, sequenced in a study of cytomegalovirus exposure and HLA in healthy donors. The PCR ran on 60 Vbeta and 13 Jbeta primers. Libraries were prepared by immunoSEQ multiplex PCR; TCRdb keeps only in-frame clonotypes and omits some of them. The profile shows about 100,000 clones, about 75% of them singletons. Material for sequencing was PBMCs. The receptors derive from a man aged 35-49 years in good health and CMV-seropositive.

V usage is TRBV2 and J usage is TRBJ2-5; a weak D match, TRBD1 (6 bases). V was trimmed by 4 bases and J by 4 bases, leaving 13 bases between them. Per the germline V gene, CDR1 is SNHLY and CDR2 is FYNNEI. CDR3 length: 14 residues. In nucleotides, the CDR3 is TGTGCCAGCAGTGTGGCGGAAGGGGGAGAGACCCAGTACTTC. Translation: CASSVAEGGETQYF. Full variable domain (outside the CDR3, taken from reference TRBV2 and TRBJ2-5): EPEVTQTPSHQVTQMGQEVILRCVPISNHLYFYWYRQILGQKVEFLVSFYNNEISEKSEIFDDQFSVERPDGSNFTLKIRSTKLEDSAMYFCASSVAEGGETQYFGPGTRLLVL.

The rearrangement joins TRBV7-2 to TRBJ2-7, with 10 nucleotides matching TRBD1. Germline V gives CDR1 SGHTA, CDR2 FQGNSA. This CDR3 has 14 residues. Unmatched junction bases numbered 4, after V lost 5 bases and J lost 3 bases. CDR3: CASSQRTGGYEQYF. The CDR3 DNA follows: TGTGCCAGCAGCCAACGGACAGGGGGCTACGAGCAGTACTTC.

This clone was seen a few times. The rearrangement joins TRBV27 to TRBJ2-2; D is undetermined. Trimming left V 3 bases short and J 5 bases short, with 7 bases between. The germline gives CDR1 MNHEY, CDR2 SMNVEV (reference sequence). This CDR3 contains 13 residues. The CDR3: CASSFRLTGELFF. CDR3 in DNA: TGTGCCAGCAGTTTTCGTTTAACCGGGGAGCTGTTTTTT.

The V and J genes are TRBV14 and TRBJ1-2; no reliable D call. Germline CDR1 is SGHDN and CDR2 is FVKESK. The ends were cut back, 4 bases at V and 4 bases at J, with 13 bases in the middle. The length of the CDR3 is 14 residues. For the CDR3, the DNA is TGTGCCAGCAGCCCACGCGGATCAAGCTATGGCTACACCTTC. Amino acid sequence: CASSPRGSSYGYTF.

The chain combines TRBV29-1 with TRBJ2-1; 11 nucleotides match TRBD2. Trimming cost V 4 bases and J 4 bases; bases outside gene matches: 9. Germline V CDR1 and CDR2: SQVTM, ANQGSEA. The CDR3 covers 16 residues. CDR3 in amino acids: CSVALAGGLRYNEQFF. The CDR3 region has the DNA TGCAGCGTTGCCCTAGCGGGGGGACTCCGATACAATGAGCAGTTCTTC.

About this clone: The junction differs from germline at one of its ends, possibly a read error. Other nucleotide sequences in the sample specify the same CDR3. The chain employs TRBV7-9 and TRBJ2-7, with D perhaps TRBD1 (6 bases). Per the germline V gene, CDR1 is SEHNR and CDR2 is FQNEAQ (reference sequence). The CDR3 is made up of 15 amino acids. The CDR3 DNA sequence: TGCGCCAGCAGCTCCAGACAGGAAGGCGGGTACGAGCAGTACTTC. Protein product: CASSSRQEGGYEQYF.

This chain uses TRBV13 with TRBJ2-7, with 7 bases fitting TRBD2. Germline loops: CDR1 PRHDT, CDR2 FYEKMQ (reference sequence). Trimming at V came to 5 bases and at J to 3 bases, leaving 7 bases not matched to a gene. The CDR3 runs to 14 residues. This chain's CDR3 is CASSLGLGNYEQYF. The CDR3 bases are TGTGCCAGCAGCCTTGGACTAGGAAACTACGAGCAGTACTTC.

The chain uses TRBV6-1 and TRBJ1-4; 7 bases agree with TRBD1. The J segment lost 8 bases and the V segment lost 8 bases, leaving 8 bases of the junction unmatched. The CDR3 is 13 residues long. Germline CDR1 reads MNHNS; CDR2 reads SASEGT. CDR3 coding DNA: TGTGCCAGCGGGAAGGGGGCCCCGGAAAAACTGTTTTTT. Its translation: CASGKGAPEKLFF.

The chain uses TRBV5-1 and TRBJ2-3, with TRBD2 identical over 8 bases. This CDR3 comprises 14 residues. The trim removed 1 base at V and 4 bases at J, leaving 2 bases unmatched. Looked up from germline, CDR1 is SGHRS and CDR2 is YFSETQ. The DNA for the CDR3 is TGCGCCAGCAGCTTGATTAGCGGGGCAGATACGCAGTATTTT. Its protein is CASSLISGADTQYF.

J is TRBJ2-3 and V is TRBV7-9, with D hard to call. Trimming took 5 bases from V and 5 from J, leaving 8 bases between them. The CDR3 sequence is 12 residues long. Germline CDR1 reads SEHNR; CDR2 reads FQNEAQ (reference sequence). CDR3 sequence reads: CASSPPGDTQYF. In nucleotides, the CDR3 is TGTGCCAGCAGCCCCCCCGGAGATACGCAGTATTTT.

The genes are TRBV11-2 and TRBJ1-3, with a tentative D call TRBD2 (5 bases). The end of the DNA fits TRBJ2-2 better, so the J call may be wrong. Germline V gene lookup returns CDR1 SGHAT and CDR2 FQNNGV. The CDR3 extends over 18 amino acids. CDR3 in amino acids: CASSLDSWAAGNTGELFF. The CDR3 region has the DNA TGTGCCAGCAGCTTAGATAGTTGGGCTGCGGGGAACACCGGGGAGCTGTTTTTT.

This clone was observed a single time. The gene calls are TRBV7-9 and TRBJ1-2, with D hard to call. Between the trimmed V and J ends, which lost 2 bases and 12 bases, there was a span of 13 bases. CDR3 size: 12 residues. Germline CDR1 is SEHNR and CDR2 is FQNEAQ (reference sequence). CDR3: CASSLSEQVDTF. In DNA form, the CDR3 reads TGTGCCAGCAGCTTAAGTGAGCAGGTCGACACCTTC.

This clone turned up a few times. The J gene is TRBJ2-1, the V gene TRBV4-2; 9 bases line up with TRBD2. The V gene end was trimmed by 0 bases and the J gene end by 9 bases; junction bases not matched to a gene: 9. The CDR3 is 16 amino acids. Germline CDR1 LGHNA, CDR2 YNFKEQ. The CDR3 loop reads CASSQDGAGGAGEQFF. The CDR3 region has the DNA TGTGCCAGCAGCCAAGATGGGGCGGGGGGGGCGGGTGAGCAGTTCTTC.

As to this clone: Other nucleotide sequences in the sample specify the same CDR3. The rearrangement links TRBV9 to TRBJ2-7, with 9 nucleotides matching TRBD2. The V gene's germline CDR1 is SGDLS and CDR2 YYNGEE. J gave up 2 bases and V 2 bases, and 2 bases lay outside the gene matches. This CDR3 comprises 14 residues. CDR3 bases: TGTGCCAGCAGCGTGGGCGGGGGGGCCTACGAGCAGTACTTC. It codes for CASSVGGGAYEQYF.

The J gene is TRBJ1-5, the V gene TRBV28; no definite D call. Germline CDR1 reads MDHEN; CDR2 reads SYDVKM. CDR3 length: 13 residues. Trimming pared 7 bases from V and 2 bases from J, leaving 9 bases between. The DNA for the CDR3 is TGTGCCAGCAAAAACGGGGGCAATCAGCCCCAGCATTTT. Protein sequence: CASKNGGNQPQHF.

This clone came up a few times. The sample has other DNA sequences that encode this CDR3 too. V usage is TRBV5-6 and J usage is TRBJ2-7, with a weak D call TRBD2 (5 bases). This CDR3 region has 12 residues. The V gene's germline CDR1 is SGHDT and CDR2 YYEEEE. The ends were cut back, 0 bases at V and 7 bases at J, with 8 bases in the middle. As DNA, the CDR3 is TGTGCCAGCAGCTTGGCCTCGGGAGAGCAGTACTTC. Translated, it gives CASSLASGEQYF.

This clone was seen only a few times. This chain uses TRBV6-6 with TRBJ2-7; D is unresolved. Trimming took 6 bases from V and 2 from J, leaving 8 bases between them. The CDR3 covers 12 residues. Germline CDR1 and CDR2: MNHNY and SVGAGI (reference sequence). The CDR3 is CASSPDTYEQYF. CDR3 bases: TGTGCCAGCAGCCCCGACACCTACGAGCAGTACTTC.

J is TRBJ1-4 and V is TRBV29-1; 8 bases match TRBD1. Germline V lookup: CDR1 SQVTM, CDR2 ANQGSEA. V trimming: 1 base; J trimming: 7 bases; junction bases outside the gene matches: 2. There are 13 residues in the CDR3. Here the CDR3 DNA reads TGCAGCGTTGAAGGGACAGGGACTGAAAAACTGTTTTTT. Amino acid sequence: CSVEGTGTEKLFF.

The CDR3: CASTTTQGRNQPQHF. The CDR3 region has the DNA TGTGCCAGCACCACCACCCAGGGAAGGAATCAGCCCCAGCATTTT. The chain has TRBV28 and TRBJ1-5; TRBD1 is a possible D gene (5 bases). CDR1 is MDHEN and CDR2 is SYDVKM in the germline V gene. V was trimmed by 7 bases and J by 4 bases, leaving 17 bases between them. The CDR3 runs 15 residues.